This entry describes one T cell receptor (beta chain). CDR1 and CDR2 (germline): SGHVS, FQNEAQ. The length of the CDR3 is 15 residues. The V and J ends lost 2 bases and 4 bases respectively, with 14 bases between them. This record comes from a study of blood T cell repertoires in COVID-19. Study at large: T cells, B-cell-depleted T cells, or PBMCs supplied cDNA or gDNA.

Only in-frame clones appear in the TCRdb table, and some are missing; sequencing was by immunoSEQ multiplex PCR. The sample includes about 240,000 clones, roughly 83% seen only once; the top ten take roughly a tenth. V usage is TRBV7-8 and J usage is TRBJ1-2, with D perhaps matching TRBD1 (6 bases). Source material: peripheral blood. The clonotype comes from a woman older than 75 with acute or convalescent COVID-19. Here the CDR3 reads CASSLNKGEGYGYTF. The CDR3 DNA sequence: TGTGCCAGCAGCTTAAACAAGGGGGAGGGCTATGGCTACACCTTC.